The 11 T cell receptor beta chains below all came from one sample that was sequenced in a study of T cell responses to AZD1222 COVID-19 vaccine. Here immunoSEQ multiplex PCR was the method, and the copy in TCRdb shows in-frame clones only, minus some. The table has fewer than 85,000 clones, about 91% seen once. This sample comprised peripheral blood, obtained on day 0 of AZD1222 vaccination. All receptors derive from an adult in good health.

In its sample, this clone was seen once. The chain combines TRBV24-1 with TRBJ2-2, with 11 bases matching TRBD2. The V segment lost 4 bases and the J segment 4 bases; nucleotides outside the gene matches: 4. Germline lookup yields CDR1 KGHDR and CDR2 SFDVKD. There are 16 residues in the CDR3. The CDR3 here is CATSETSGRGTGELFF. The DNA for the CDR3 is TGTGCCACCAGTGAAACTAGCGGGAGAGGCACCGGGGAGCTGTTTTTT.

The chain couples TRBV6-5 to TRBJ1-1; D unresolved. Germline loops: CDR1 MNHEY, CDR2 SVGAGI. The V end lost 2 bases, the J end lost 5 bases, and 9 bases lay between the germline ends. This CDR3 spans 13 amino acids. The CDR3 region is CASSYPRLTEAFF. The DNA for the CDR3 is TGTGCCAGCAGTTACCCTAGGTTGACTGAAGCTTTCTTT.

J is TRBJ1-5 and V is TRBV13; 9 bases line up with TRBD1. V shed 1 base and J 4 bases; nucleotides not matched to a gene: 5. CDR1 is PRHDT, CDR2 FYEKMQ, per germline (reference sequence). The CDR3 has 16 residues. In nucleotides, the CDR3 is TGTGCCAGCAGCTTAGCCGCGGGGACAGGGAATCAGCCCCAGCATTTT. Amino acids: CASSLAAGTGNQPQHF.

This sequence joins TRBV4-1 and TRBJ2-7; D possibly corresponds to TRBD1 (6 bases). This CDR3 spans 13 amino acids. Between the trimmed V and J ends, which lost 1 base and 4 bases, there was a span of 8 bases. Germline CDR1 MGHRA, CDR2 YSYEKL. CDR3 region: CASSQVGQYEQYF. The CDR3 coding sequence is TGCGCCAGCAGCCAAGTCGGACAGTACGAGCAGTACTTC.

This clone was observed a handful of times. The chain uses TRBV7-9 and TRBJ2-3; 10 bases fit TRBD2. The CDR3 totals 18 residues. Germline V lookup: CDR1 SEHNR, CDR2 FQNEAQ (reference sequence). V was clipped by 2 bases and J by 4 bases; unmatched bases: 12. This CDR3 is CASSLKVRLAGVADTQYF. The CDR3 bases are TGTGCCAGCAGCTTAAAAGTCCGGCTAGCGGGAGTCGCAGATACGCAGTATTTT. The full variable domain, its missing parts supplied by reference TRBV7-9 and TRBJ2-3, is DTGVSQNPRHKITKRGQNVTFRCDPISEHNRLYWYRQTLGQGPEFLTYFQNEAQLEKSRLLSDRFSAERPKGSFSTLEIQRTEQGDSAMYLCASSLKVRLAGVADTQYFGPGTRLTVL.

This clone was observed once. The CDR3 loop is CASSTLTVPNYGYTF. The CDR3 bases are TGTGCCAGCAGCACCCTAACGGTCCCTAACTATGGCTACACCTTC. V gene TRBV9 combines with J gene TRBJ1-2; D gene unclear. This CDR3 contains 15 residues. Germline V gives CDR1 SGDLS, CDR2 YYNGEE. Trimming cost V 4 bases and J 0 bases, with 13 bases left between them.

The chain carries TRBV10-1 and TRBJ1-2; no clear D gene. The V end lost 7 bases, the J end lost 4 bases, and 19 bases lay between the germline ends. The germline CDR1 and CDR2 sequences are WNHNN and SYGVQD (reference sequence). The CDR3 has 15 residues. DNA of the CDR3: TGCGCCAGCACCTACCCCAAGGGTGGCCGCTATGGCTACACCTTC. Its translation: CASTYPKGGRYGYTF.

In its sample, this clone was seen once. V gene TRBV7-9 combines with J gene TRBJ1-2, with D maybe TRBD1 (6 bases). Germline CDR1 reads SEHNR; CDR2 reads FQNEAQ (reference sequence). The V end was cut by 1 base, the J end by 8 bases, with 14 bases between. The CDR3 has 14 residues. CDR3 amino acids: CASSLVQGSGGYTF. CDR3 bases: TGTGCCAGCAGCTTAGTGCAGGGGTCGGGAGGCTACACCTTC.

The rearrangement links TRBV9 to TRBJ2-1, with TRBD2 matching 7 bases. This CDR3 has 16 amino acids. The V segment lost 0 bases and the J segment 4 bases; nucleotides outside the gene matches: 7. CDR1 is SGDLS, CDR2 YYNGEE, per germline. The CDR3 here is CASSVGPRLAYNEQFF. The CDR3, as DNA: TGTGCCAGCAGCGTAGGGCCCCGACTAGCTTACAATGAGCAGTTCTTC. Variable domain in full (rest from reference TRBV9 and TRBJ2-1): DSGVTQTPKHLITATGQRVTLRCSPRSGDLSVYWYQQSLDQGLQFLIQYYNGEERAKGNILERFSAQQFPDLHSELNLSSLELGDSALYFCASSVGPRLAYNEQFFGPGTRLTVL.

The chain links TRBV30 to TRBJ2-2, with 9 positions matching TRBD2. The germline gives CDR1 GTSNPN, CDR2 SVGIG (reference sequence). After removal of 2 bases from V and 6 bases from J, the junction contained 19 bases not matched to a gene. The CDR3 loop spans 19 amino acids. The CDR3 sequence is CAWSPPSGGIMFVAGELFF. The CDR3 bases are TGTGCCTGGAGTCCTCCGAGCGGGGGGATAATGTTTGTGGCCGGGGAGCTGTTTTTT.

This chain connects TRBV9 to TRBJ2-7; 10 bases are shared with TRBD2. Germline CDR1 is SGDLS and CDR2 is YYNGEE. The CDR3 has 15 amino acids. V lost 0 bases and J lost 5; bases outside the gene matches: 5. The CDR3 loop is CASSVGAAGGHEQYF. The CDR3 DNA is TGTGCCAGCAGCGTAGGGGCAGCGGGAGGGCACGAGCAGTACTTC.